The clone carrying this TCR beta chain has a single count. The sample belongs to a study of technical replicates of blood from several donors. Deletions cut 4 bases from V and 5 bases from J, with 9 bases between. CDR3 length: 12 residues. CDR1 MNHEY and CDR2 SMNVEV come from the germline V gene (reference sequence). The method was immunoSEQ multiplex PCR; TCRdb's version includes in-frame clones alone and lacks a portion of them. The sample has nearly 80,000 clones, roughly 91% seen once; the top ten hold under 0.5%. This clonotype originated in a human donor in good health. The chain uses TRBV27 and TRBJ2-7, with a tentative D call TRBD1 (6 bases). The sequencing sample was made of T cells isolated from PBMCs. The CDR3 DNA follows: TGTGCCAGCAGTTCAGGGGTTAACGAGCAGTACTTC. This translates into CASSSGVNEQYF.